This T cell receptor beta chain was retrieved from a study of T cell responses to AZD1222 COVID-19 vaccine. Study observations and caveats: Along spike, vaccine-associated CD4 TCRs were found throughout, with dominance at 160-218 and 743-854.

J gave up 7 bases and V 5 bases, and 6 bases lay outside the gene matches. CDR3 length: 14 residues. Germline V gene sequence: CDR1 SGHRS, CDR2 YFSETQ. TCRdb's copy holds only in-frame clones and misses some; the assay was immunoSEQ multiplex PCR. The sample includes 100,000 to 150,000 clones, roughly nine tenths of them seen just once. Concerning this clone: Its antigen remains unidentified.

The rearrangement joins TRBV5-1 to TRBJ1-5; the match to TRBD1 covers 10 bases. The sequencing used peripheral blood, collected on day 0 of AZD1222 vaccination. The receptor's source is an adult in good health. DNA of the CDR3: TGCGCCAGCAGGCCCGGGACAGGGGACCAGCCCCAGCATTTT. It codes for CASRPGTGDQPQHF.